The following is a T cell receptor beta chain sequence with its context. What it recognizes is unknown. Per the germline V gene, CDR1 is DFQATT and CDR2 is SNEGSKA (reference sequence). With 4 bases clipped from V and 3 bases from J, the junction kept 3 bases outside the gene matches. CDR3 length equals 12 residues. These data originate in a study of human T cells and chemical hapten exposure. Findings of the study overall: Expanded TCR counts at PT1 went up together with patch test score, a positive correlation.

The time point denotes: patch test 3, about 24 weeks after DPC sensitization. Treatment: therapeutic diphenylcyclopropenone sensitization with weekly scalp DPC. Using its own MiXCR run on the RACE reads, TCRdb lists one record per CDR3 protein. The table records about 76,000 distinct CDR3 sequences, approximately 13% of them present only once. The clonotype was recovered from a woman between 50 and 59 years old with alopecia areata. Some clones in this sample may be carry-over from other donors' samples. The sequencing here drew on whole blood, taken in connection with sensitization to the hapten diphenylcyclopropenone (DPC). This sequence joins TRBV20-1 and TRBJ2-7; 7 nucleotides line up with TRBD1. CDR3 region: CSAITGDYEQYF. The CDR3 nucleotides read TGCAGTGCTATCACAGGGGACTACGAGCAGTACTTC.